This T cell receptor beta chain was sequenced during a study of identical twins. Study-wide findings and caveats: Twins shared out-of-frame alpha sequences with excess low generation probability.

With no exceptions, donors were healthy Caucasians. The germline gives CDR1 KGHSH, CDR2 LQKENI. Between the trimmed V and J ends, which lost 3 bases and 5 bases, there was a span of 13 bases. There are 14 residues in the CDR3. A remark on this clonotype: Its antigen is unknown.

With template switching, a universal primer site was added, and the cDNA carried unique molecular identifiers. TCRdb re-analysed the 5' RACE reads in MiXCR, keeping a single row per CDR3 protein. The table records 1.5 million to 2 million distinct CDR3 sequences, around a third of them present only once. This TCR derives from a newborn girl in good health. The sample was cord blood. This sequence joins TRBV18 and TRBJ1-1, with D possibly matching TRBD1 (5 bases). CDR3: CASSPKGPQTEAFF. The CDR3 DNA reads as TGTGCCAGCTCACCGAAGGGACCCCAGACTGAAGCTTTCTTT.